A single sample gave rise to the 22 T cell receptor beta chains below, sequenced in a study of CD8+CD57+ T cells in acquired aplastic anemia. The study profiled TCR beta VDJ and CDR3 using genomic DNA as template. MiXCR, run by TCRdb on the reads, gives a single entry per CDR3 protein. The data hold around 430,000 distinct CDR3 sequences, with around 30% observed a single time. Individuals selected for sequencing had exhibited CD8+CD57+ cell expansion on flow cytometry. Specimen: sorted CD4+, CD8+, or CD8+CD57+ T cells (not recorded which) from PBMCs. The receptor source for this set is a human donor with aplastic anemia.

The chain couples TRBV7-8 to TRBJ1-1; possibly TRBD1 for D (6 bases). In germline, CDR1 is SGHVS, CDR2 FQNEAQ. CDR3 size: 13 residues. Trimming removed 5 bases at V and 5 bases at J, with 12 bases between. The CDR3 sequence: CASSRGGRTEAFF. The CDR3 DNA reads TGTGCCAGCAGCCGGGGGGGGCGTACTGAAGCTTTCTTT.

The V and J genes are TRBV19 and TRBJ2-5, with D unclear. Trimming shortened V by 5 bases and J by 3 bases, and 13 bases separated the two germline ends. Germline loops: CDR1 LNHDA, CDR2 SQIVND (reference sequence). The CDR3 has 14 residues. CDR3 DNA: TGTGCCAGTAGTGACCCAGGCAGTGAAGAGACCCAGTACTTC. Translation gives CASSDPGSEETQYF. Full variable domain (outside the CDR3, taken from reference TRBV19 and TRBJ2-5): DGGITQSPKYLFRKEGQNVTLSCEQNLNHDAMYWYRQDPGQGLRLIYYSQIVNDFQKGDIAEGYSVSREKKESFPLTVTSAQKNPTAFYLCASSDPGSEETQYFGPGTRLLVL.

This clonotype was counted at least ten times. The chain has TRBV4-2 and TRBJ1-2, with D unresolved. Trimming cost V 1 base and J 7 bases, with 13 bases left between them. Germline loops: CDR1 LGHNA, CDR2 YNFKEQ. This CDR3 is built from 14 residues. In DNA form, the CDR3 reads TGTGCCAGCAGCCAAGGACCCCTCGGGTCTGGCTACACCTTC. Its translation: CASSQGPLGSGYTF.

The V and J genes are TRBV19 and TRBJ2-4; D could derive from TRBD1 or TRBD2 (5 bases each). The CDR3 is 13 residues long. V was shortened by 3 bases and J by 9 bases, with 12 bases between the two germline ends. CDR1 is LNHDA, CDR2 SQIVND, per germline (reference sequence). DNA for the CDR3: TGTGCCAGTAGTATTAATACGAGGGGCATTCAGTACTTC. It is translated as CASSINTRGIQYF.

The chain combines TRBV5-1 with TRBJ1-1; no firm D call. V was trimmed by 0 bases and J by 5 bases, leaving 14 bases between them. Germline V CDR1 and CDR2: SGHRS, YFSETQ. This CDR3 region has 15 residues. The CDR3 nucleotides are TGCGCCAGCAGCTTGGCCTTCCCGAAGCGGACTGAAGCTTTCTTT. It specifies CASSLAFPKRTEAFF.

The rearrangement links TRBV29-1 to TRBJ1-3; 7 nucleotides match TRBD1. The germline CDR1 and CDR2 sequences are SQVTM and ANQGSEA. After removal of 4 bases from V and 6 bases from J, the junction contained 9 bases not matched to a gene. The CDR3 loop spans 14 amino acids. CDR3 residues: CSVGQGEPKNTIYF. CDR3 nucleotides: TGCAGCGTTGGGCAGGGGGAGCCTAAAAACACCATATATTTT.

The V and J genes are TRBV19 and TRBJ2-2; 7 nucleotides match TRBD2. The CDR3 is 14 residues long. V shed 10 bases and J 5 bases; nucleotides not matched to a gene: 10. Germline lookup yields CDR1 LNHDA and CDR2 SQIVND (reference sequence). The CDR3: CATLGGGPTGELFF. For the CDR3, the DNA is TGTGCCACCCTTGGGGGAGGGCCGACCGGGGAGCTGTTTTTT.

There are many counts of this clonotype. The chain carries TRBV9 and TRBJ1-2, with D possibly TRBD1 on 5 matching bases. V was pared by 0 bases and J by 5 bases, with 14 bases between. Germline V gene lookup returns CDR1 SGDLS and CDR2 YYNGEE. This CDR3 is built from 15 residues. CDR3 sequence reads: CASSVALGTVYGYTF. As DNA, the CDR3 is TGTGCCAGCAGCGTAGCTTTGGGGACGGTTTATGGCTACACCTTC.

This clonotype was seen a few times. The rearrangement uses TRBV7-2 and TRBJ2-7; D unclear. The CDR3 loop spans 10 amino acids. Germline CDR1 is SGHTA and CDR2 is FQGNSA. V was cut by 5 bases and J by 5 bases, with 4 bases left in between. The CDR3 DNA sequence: TGTGCCAGCAGCATCGACGAGCAGTACTTC. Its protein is CASSIDEQYF.

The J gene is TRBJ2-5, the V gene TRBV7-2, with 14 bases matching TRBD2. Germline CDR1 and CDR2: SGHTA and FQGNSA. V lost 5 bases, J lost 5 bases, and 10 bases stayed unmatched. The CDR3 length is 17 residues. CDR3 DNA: TGTGCCAGCAGCGTCTGGACGGGACTAGCGGGAGAGGAGACCCAGTACTTC. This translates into CASSVWTGLAGEETQYF. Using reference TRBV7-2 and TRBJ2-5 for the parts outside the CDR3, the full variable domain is GAGVSQSPSNKVTEKGKDVELRCDPISGHTALYWYRQSLGQGLEFLIYFQGNSAPDKSGLPSDRFSAERTGGSVSTLTIQRTQQEDSAVYLCASSVWTGLAGEETQYFGPGTRLLVL.

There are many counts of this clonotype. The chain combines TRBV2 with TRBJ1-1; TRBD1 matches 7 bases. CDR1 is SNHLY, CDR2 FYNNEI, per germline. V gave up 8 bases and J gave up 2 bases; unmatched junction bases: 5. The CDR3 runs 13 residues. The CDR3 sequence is CASARQGNTEAFF. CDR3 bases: TGTGCCAGCGCTAGACAGGGAAACACTGAAGCTTTCTTT.

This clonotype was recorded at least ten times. The CDR3 nucleotides are TGTGCCAGCAGCCAACAGACAGGGGTTCTTACAGATACGCAGTATTTT. Its translation is CASSQQTGVLTDTQYF. The chain carries TRBV7-9 and TRBJ2-3; 8 bases fit TRBD1. Trimming at V came to 5 bases and at J to 3 bases, leaving 10 bases not matched to a gene. The CDR3 consists of 16 residues. The germline V gene has CDR1 SEHNR and CDR2 FQNEAQ (reference sequence).

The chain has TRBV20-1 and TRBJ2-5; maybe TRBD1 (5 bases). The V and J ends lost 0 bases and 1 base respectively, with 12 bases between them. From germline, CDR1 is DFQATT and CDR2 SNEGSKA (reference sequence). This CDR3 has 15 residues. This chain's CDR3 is CSARDGRRVQETQYF. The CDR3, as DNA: TGCAGTGCTAGAGATGGGCGCAGGGTCCAAGAGACCCAGTACTTC.

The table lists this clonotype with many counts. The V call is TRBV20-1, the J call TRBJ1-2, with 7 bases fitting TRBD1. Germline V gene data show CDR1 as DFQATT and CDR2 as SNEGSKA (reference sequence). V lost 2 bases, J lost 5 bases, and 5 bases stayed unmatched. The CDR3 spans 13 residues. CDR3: CSARPGTEYGYTF. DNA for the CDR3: TGCAGTGCTAGACCAGGGACAGAATATGGCTACACCTTC.

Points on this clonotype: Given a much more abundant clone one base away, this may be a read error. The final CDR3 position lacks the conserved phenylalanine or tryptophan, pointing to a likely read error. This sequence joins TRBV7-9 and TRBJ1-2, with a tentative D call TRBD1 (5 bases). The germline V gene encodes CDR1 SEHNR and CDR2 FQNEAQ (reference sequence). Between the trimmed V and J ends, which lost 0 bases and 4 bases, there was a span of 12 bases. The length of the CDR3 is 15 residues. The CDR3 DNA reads TGTGCCAGCAGCTTAGCTCGGCAGGGACCCTATGGCTACACCTCC. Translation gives CASSLARQGPYGYTS.

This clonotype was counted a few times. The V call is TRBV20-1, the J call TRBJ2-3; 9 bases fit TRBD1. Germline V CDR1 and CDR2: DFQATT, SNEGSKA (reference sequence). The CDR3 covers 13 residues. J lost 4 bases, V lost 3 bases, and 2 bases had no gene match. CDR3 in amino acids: CSASRDRADTQYF. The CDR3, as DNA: TGCAGTGCTAGCCGGGACAGGGCAGATACGCAGTATTTT.

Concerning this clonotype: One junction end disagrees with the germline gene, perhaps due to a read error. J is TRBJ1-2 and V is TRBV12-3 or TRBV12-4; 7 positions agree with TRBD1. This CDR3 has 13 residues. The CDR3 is CANSSDRAWGYTF. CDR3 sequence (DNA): TGTGCCAACAGTTCAGACAGGGCTTGGGGCTACACCTTC.

The CDR3 loop is CASSYLLTGNNYGYTF. The DNA of the CDR3 is TGTGCCAGCAGTTACCTTTTGACAGGAAATAACTATGGCTACACCTTC. This chain connects TRBV2 to TRBJ1-2, with a tentative D call TRBD1 (6 bases). CDR1 is SNHLY, CDR2 FYNNEI, per germline. The CDR3 has 16 amino acids. V lost 5 bases and J 1 base, leaving 17 bases between the germline ends. Variable domain in full (rest from reference TRBV2 and TRBJ1-2): EPEVTQTPSHQVTQMGQEVILRCVPISNHLYFYWYRQILGQKVEFLVSFYNNEISEKSEIFDDQFSVERPDGSNFTLKIRSTKLEDSAMYFCASSYLLTGNNYGYTFGSGTRLTVV.

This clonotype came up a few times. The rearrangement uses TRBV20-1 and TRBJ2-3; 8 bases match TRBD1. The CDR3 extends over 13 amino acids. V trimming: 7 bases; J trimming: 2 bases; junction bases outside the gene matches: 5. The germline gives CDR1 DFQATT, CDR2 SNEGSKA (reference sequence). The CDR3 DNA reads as TGCAGTGTAAGACAGGGGAACACAGATACGCAGTATTTT. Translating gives CSVRQGNTDTQYF.

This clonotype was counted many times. CDR3 nucleotides: TGTGCCAGCAGCTTTGACAGGGACACTGAAGCTTTCTTT. Translation: CASSFDRDTEAFF. The chain joins TRBV7-8 to TRBJ1-1; 7 bases agree with TRBD1. Trimming at V came to 3 bases and at J to 3 bases, leaving 1 base not matched to a gene. Germline assignment: CDR1 SGHVS and CDR2 FQNEAQ. CDR3 length: 13 amino acids.

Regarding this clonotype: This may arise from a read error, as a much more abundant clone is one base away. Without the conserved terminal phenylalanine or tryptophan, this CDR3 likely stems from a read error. The CDR3 DNA is TGTGCCAGTAGGGCGATCTCCGGGACAGGGACCGAGCAGTACCTC. Protein product: CASRAISGTGTEQYL. The gene calls are TRBV19 and TRBJ2-7; 9 bases line up with TRBD1. Trimming cost V 6 bases and J 6 bases; bases outside gene matches: 12. Germline CDR1 and CDR2: LNHDA and SQIVND (reference sequence). CDR3 length: 15 residues.

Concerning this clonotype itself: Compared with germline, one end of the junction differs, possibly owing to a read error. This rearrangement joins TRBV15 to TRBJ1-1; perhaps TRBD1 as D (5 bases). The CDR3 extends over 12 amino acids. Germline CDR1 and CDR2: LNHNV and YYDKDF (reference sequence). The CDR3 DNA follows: TGTGCCACCAGCCCGAGGGAAACAGGAGCTTCCTTT. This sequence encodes CATSPRETGASF.